Presented here are 3 T cell receptor beta chains from one specimen sequenced in a study of vaccination and CD4 T cells after COVID-19 (dated by TCRdb to the early 2020s). Library preparation was by PCR. Instrument used: Illumina iSeq 100. TCR sequencing of DNA from cultured CD4+ T cells used the Oncomine TCR Beta short-read assay at the Johns Hopkins FTIC core. The public sequencing data were trimmed at Q25 with fastp and processed into clonotypes with MiXCR by TCRdb, which kept only in-frame beta chains. Rows are combined by CDR3 protein, so each entry shows the most common genes and DNA. The sample profile shows 9,500 to 12,000 distinct CDR3 sequences; roughly 40% of them were found once. In total, the top ten clones hold approximately 30% of the sample. Their antigens remain unidentified. The sample's treatment or condition label is to be understood as: roughly 11-day PBMC culture with coronavirus spike peptide pools or control peptides (ViraFEST assay).

Material: CD4+ T cells from blood, cultured in vitro. The source of these receptors is a human donor who had recovered from COVID-19.

This clonotype was counted a few times. The chain carries TRBV30 and TRBJ1-5; D ambiguous. This CDR3 contains 15 residues. Germline values: CDR1 GTSNPN, CDR2 SVGIG (reference sequence). V was cut by 2 bases and J by 1 base, with 12 bases left in between. CDR3 protein: CAWSSHRRSNQPQHF. DNA of the CDR3: TGTGCCTGGAGTTCACACAGAAGAAGCAATCAGCCCCAGCATTTT. Full variable domain (missing parts from reference TRBV30 and TRBJ1-5): SQTIHQWPATLVQPVGSPLSLECTVEGTSNPNLYWYRQAAGRGLQLLFYSVGIGQISSEVPQNLSASRPQDRQFILSSKKLLLSDSGFYLCAWSSHRRSNQPQHFGDGTRLSIL.

This clonotype showed up just a few times. The chain uses TRBV6-4 and TRBJ2-3; D perhaps matches TRBD2 (7 bases). From germline, CDR1 is MRHNA and CDR2 SNTAGT. There are 15 residues in the CDR3. V dropped 0 bases and J dropped 3 bases, with 10 bases sitting between them. CDR3 nucleotide sequence: TGTGCCAGCAGTGACTCGGCGGGGGCTACAGATACGCAGTATTTT. Protein: CASSDSAGATDTQYF.

The table lists this clonotype with a few counts. The J gene is TRBJ1-2, the V gene TRBV27, with 7 bases aligning to TRBD1. Per germline, CDR1 MNHEY and CDR2 SMNVEV (reference sequence). With V trimmed by 6 bases and J by 4 bases, 8 bases remained unmatched. The CDR3 consists of 14 residues. The CDR3 spells CASSNRGGSYGYTF. In DNA form, the CDR3 reads TGTGCCAGCAGCAACAGGGGTGGGTCCTATGGCTACACCTTC.